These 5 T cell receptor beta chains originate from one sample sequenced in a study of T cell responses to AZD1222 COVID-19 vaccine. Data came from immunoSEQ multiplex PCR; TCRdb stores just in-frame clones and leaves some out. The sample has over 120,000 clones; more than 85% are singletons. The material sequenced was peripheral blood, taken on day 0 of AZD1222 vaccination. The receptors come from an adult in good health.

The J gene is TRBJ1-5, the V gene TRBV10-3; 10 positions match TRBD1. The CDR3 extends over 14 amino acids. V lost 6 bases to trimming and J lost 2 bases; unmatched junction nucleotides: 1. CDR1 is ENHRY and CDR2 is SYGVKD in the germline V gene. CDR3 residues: CAIRGTGGNQPQHF. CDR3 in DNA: TGTGCCATCAGGGGGACAGGGGGCAATCAGCCCCAGCATTTT.

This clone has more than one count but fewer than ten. CDR3 coding DNA: TGTGCCAGCAGTTCCGGGACTAGCGGGAGGGCTATGGAGACCCAGTACTTC. It translates to CASSSGTSGRAMETQYF. The rearrangement uses TRBV28 and TRBJ2-5, with 16 bases that match TRBD2. Germline V gene lookup returns CDR1 MDHEN and CDR2 SYDVKM. The trim removed 4 bases at V and 5 bases at J, leaving 7 bases unmatched. This CDR3 spans 17 amino acids.

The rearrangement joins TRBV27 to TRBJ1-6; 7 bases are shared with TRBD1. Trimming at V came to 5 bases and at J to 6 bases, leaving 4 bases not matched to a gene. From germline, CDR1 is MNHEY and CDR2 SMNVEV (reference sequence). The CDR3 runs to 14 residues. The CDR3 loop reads CASSRWDSNSPLHF. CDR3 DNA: TGTGCCAGCAGTCGGTGGGACAGTAATTCACCCCTCCACTTT.

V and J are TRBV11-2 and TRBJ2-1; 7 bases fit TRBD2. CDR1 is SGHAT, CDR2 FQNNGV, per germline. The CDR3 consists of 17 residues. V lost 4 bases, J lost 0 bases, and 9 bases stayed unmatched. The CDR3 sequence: CASSSSLGGSSYNEQFF. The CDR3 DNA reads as TGTGCCAGCAGCTCGTCTCTGGGCGGGAGCTCCTACAATGAGCAGTTCTTC. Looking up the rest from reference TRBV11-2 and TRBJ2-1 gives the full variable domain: EAGVAQSPRYKIIEKRQSVAFWCNPISGHATLYWYQQILGQGPKLLIQFQNNGVVDDSQLPKDRFSAERLKGVDSTLKIQPAKLEDSAVYLCASSSSLGGSSYNEQFFGPGTRLTVL.

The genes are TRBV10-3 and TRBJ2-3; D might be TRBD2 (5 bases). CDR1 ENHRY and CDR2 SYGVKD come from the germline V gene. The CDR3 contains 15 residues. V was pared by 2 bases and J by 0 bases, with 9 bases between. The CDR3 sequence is CAISEGGESTDTQYF. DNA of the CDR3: TGTGCCATCAGTGAGGGTGGGGAGAGCACAGATACGCAGTATTTT.